This TCR beta chain came from a study of T cell responses to AZD1222 COVID-19 vaccine. The table came from immunoSEQ multiplex PCR; TCRdb's copy has only in-frame clones and leaves some out. Of tens of thousands of clones in the sample, approximately 87% are singletons; the top ten hold roughly an eighth. Concerning this clone: Its antigen is still unknown.

Study-level results: A mostly white British donor set with more females was recruited, and clonal diversity was possibly underestimated. Regions 160-218 and 743-854 held dominance among vaccine-associated CD4 TCRs, which spanned spike.

Germline CDR1 reads SGHAT; CDR2 reads FQDESV (reference sequence). V dropped 1 base and J dropped 6; count of bases not matched to a gene: 3. The CDR3 sequence is 13 residues long. This clonotype was obtained from an adult who received the AZD1222 COVID-19 vaccine. The starting material was peripheral blood, obtained 28 days after the second AZD1222 dose. V is TRBV11-1 and J is TRBJ2-7; 7 nucleotides agree with TRBD1. CDR3 DNA: TGTGCCAGCAGCTTAGAAACAGGGGTCGAGCAGTACTTC. It encodes CASSLETGVEQYF. Using reference TRBV11-1 and TRBJ2-7 for the parts outside the CDR3, the full variable domain is EAEVAQSPRYKITEKSQAVAFWCDPISGHATLYWYRQILGQGPELLVQFQDESVVDDSQLPKDRFSAERLKGVDSTLKIQPAELGDSAMYLCASSLETGVEQYFGPGTRLTVT.